Listed below are T cell receptor beta chains from one sample, sequenced in a study of shared clonotypes between healthy human individuals. Repertoires were generated with immunoSEQ multiplex PCR, while TCRdb's copy carries only in-frame clones and drops some. The sample consists of about a million clones, 65% to 75% of them appearing once. Sequencing input: memory CD4+ T cells sorted from blood. The receptor source for this set is a man younger than 35 in good health. The CDR3 runs from the conserved cysteine through the conserved F or W. Each record gives: CDR3 protein, J gene, D gene, V gene. The D gene is left open where the match is weak.

CDR3aa: CASSLLGLDSTDTQYF
j_gene: TRBJ2-3
d_gene: TRBD2
v_gene: TRBV5-1

CDR3aa: CASSLGTGFSGNTIYF
j_gene: TRBJ1-3
d_gene: TRBD1
v_gene: TRBV5-1

CDR3aa: CASSPGDLYNEQFF
j_gene: TRBJ2-1
d_gene: NA
v_gene: TRBV5-1

CDR3aa: CASSLTGSREQETQYF
j_gene: TRBJ2-5
d_gene: TRBD2
v_gene: TRBV7-2

CDR3aa: CASRGEGTSEINEQYF
j_gene: TRBJ2-7
d_gene: TRBD2
v_gene: TRBV10-1

CDR3aa: CAWSTSPRQVRGGYGYTF
j_gene: TRBJ1-2
d_gene: NA
v_gene: TRBV30

CDR3aa: CASSLVGGLYEQYF
j_gene: TRBJ2-7
d_gene: NA
v_gene: TRBV28

CDR3aa: CASSKGTLDTQYF
j_gene: TRBJ2-3
d_gene: NA
v_gene: TRBV2

CDR3aa: CATIPGQGAYEQYF
j_gene: TRBJ2-7
d_gene: TRBD1
v_gene: TRBV2

CDR3aa: CASMGENRGPYEQYF
j_gene: TRBJ2-7
d_gene: TRBD1
v_gene: TRBV28

CDR3aa: CAISESSSRTGDYEQFF
j_gene: TRBJ2-1
d_gene: TRBD1
v_gene: TRBV10-3

CDR3aa: CASSSDRAGDTQYF
j_gene: TRBJ2-3
d_gene: TRBD1
v_gene: TRBV7-9

CDR3aa: CASSRGLLTEAFF
j_gene: TRBJ1-1
d_gene: NA
v_gene: TRBV19